Listed below are T cell receptor beta chains from one sample, sequenced in a study of CD8+CD57+ T cells in acquired aplastic anemia. TCRdb reprocessed the reads with MiXCR, giving one entry per CDR3 protein. The table includes some 210,000 distinct CDR3 sequences, around 60% detected once. The material sequenced was sorted CD4+, CD8+, or CD8+CD57+ T cells (not recorded which) from PBMCs. These receptors were collected from a human donor in good health. Each CDR3 is given with its conserved first and last residue. D genes are given only for firm matches. Clone sizes are given selectively: once, few, many, or a class where the clone is expanded.

d_call	v_call	j_call	clone_size	cdr3_aa	cdr3_nt
.	TRBV19	TRBJ1-1	.	CASSMVIGTEAFF	TGTGCCAGTAGTATGGTAATCGGGACCGAAGCTTTCTTT
TRBD1	TRBV15	TRBJ1-2	.	CATSRDAGGHYGYTF	TGTGCCACCAGCAGAGATGCAGGGGGGCACTATGGCTACACCTTC
.	TRBV10-3	TRBJ1-2	.	CAIKPGSYGYTF	TGTGCCATCAAGCCAGGGAGCTATGGTTACACCTTC
TRBD1	TRBV5-1	TRBJ1-3	.	CASSFTGGGNTIYF	TGCGCCAGCAGCTTCACAGGGGGCGGAAACACCATATATTTT
.	TRBV6-1	TRBJ1-1	many	CASSEWGNTEAFF	TGTGCCAGCAGTGAATGGGGGAACACTGAAGCTTTCTTT
.	TRBV6-5	TRBJ1-6	.	CASGETPLHF	TGTGCCAGCGGAGAGACACCCCTCCACTTT
.	TRBV4-1	TRBJ2-7	many	CASSQEQAGTYEQYF	TGCGCCAGCAGCCAAGAACAGGCGGGAACTTACGAGCAGTACTTC
.	TRBV7-2	TRBJ1-2	.	CASSLGGDKSYTF	TGTGCCAGCAGCTTAGGGGGGGACAAAAGCTACACCTTC
TRBD1	TRBV20-1	TRBJ1-2	.	CSYRGLYGYTF	TGCAGTTACAGGGGGCTGTACGGCTACACCTTC
TRBD1	TRBV19	TRBJ1-1	.	CASSEGTGRRGTEAFF	TGTGCCAGTAGTGAGGGGACAGGGAGGAGAGGGACTGAAGCTTTCTTT
TRBD2	TRBV14	TRBJ2-5	.	CASSPRLALSQETQYF	TGTGCCAGCAGCCCCCGACTAGCGCTGAGCCAAGAGACCCAGTACTTC
TRBD1	TRBV20-1	TRBJ1-2	few	CSARDPAGGVYGYTF	TGCAGTGCTAGAGATCCGGCAGGGGGCGTCTATGGCTACACCTTC
TRBD1	TRBV5-5	TRBJ2-1	many	CASRLGQGAGNEQFF	TGTGCCAGCAGACTCGGACAGGGGGCTGGGAATGAGCAGTTCTTC
TRBD1	TRBV20-1	TRBJ2-7	.	CSARDRDRSSYEQYF	TGCAGTGCTAGGGACCGGGACAGGAGCTCCTACGAGCAGTACTTC
.	TRBV7-3	TRBJ2-2	many	CASSLTAGPNTGELFF	TGTGCCAGCAGCTTAACGGCAGGGCCGAACACCGGGGAGCTGTTTTTT
TRBD1	TRBV6-4	TRBJ1-2	.	CASSTDRGDGYTF	TGTGCCAGCAGTACGGACAGGGGGGATGGCTACACCTTC
.	TRBV9	TRBJ2-7	many	CASSGHAGSYEQYF	TGTGCCAGCAGCGGCCACGCCGGGTCCTACGAGCAGTACTTC
.	TRBV2	TRBJ1-5	.	CASAWDYSNQPQHF	TGTGCCAGCGCGTGGGATTATAGCAATCAGCCCCAGCATTTT
.	TRBV20-1	TRBJ1-2	once	CSAPPGGRGYTF	TGCAGTGCTCCCCCCGGGGGGAGAGGCTACACCTTC
.	TRBV14	TRBJ2-7	many	CASSPDSFYEQYF	TGTGCCAGCAGCCCCGACAGTTTCTACGAGCAGTACTTC
.	TRBV27	TRBJ2-5	once	CASSLTGLLGTQYF	TGTGCCAGCAGTTTAACGGGACTCCTCGGGACCCAGTACTTC
.	TRBV24-1	TRBJ2-3	.	CATSDRASGTQYF	TGTGCCACCAGTGATCGGGCGTCGGGGACGCAGTATTTT
TRBD1	TRBV20-1	TRBJ2-7	.	CSARGQGNYEQYF	TGCAGTGCTAGGGGACAGGGTAATTACGAGCAGTACTTC
.	TRBV2	TRBJ2-7	.	CASSYGRRSYEQYF	TGTGCCAGCAGTTATGGCAGGCGTTCCTACGAGCAGTACTTC
TRBD1	TRBV4-1	TRBJ2-1	few	CASSQLTGGSSYNEQFF	TGCGCCAGCAGCCAGTTGACAGGGGGCAGCTCCTACAATGAGCAGTTCTTC
.	TRBV27	TRBJ2-1	few	CASSPLPGPSYNEQFF	TGTGCCAGCAGTCCCCTCCCGGGGCCCTCCTACAATGAGCAGTTCTTC
TRBD1	TRBV20-1	TRBJ2-7	.	CSARGKPYEQYF	TGCAGTGCCAGGGGGAAACCGTACGAGCAGTACTTC
.	TRBV15	TRBJ2-5	.	CATSRVQGGRETQYF	TGTGCCACCAGCAGAGTCCAAGGAGGGCGGGAGACCCAGTACTTC
TRBD2	TRBV2	TRBJ2-1	.	CASSGGGVRFNEQFF	TGTGCCAGCAGTGGGGGAGGGGTGAGGTTTAATGAGCAGTTCTTC
.	TRBV7-9	TRBJ2-7	.	CASSLGRGLTGEQYF	TGTGCCAGCAGCTTGGGACGGGGGCTCACCGGCGAGCAGTACTTC
.	TRBV20-1	TRBJ2-7	.	CSARGWARQGTYFEQYF	TGCAGTGCTAGAGGTTGGGCTCGCCAGGGGACTTACTTCGAGCAGTACTTC
.	TRBV19	TRBJ1-5	once	CASSILSEYSNQPQHF	TGTGCCAGTAGTATCCTTTCAGAGTATAGCAATCAGCCCCAGCATTTT
.	TRBV12-3/TRBV12-4	TRBJ1-1	many	CASSLPENTEAFF	TGTGCCAGCAGTTTACCCGAGAACACTGAAGCTTTCTTT
.	TRBV6-6	TRBJ1-2	many	CATGGQFYGYTF	TGTGCCACCGGTGGGCAGTTCTATGGCTACACCTTC
.	TRBV2	TRBJ2-7	once	CASKSPGNEQYF	TGTGCCAGCAAGAGCCCGGGTAACGAGCAGTACTTC
TRBD1	TRBV6-5	TRBJ1-2	.	CASSYSEGTGFYTF	TGTGCCAGCAGTTACTCGGAGGGGACAGGATTCTACACCTTC
.	TRBV14	TRBJ1-3	many	CASSQDPGTPDGTGNTIYF	TGTGCCAGCAGCCAAGACCCCGGGACACCGGACGGTACTGGAAACACCATATATTTT
.	TRBV9	TRBJ2-7	.	CASSPTFTGSVEQYF	TGTGCCAGCAGCCCCACATTCACGGGGTCGGTCGAGCAGTACTTC
.	TRBV27	TRBJ1-1	few	CASSLSGGFTEAFF	TGTGCCAGCAGTTTATCAGGAGGGTTTACAGAAGCTTTCTTT
TRBD1	TRBV5-4	TRBJ2-7	.	CASSQSGTGAYEQYF	TGCGCCAGCAGCCAGTCCGGGACAGGAGCCTACGAGCAGTACTTC
TRBD1	TRBV20-1	TRBJ2-7	.	CSARGKDRESSYEQYF	TGCAGTGCTAGAGGGAAGGACAGGGAGAGCTCCTACGAGCAGTACTTC
TRBD1	TRBV7-8	TRBJ1-4	.	CASSFHLQGLREKLFF	TGTGCCAGCAGCTTTCATTTACAGGGGTTGCGGGAAAAACTGTTTTTT
.	TRBV19	TRBJ1-2	.	CASYGQGRVYGYTF	TGTGCCAGTTATGGTCAGGGTAGGGTCTATGGCTACACCTTC
TRBD1	TRBV20-1	TRBJ2-7	.	CSARDPGQGTYEQYF	TGCAGTGCTAGAGATCCGGGACAGGGGACCTACGAGCAGTACTTC
TRBD1	TRBV19	TRBJ2-7	many	CASSSPGTGYYEQYF	TGTGCCAGTAGTTCCCCCGGGACAGGCTACTACGAGCAGTACTTC
.	TRBV20-1	TRBJ2-1	.	CSARMQGLEQFF	TGCAGTGCGAGAATGCAGGGCCTTGAGCAGTTCTTC
.	TRBV20-1	TRBJ2-2	many	CSARGPYDTGELFF	TGCAGTGCTAGGGGCCCATACGACACCGGGGAGCTGTTTTTT
TRBD1	TRBV19	TRBJ2-7	many	CASSIAGGQGQDEQYF	TGTGCCAGTAGTATTGCAGGAGGACAGGGGCAAGACGAGCAGTACTTC
TRBD1	TRBV5-6	TRBJ1-1	.	CASSLFGQGPNTEAFF	TGTGCCAGCAGCTTGTTCGGACAGGGGCCGAACACTGAAGCTTTCTTT
.	TRBV14	TRBJ2-7	many	CASSQVHGAYEQYF	TGTGCCAGCAGCCAAGTTCACGGAGCGTACGAGCAGTACTTC
TRBD1	TRBV20-1	TRBJ1-6	.	CSARAGTANSPLHF	TGCAGTGCTAGAGCCGGGACAGCTAATTCACCCCTCCACTTT
.	TRBV10-3	TRBJ2-7	many	CATSESRDTYYEQYF	TGTGCCACCAGTGAGTCCAGGGACACATACTACGAGCAGTACTTC
.	TRBV9	TRBJ2-6	few	CASSVNSGANVLTF	TGTGCCAGCAGCGTTAACTCTGGGGCCAACGTCCTGACTTTC
TRBD2	TRBV12-3/TRBV12-4	TRBJ2-3	few	CASINSGEATDTQYF	TGTGCCAGCATCAATAGCGGGGAGGCCACAGATACGCAGTATTTT